A single sample is the source of the 32 T cell receptor beta chains below, sequenced in a study of Ad26.COV2.S vaccination and SARS-CoV-2 variants. Data came from immunoSEQ multiplex PCR; TCRdb stores just in-frame clones and leaves some out. Among 97,000 or so clones listed, roughly 75% were seen once. The specimen was peripheral blood, collected after recovery from COVID-19. These receptors all stem from a human donor who had recovered from COVID-19.

This chain joins TRBV19 and TRBJ2-2; D is uncertain. Germline V gene lookup returns CDR1 LNHDA and CDR2 SQIVND (reference sequence). The length of the CDR3 is 16 residues. V was shortened by 3 bases and J by 4 bases, with 15 bases between the two germline ends. The CDR3 bases are TGTGCCAGTAGTATTCGGCAGCCCTCGAGCACCGGGGAGCTGTTTTTT. Protein product: CASSIRQPSSTGELFF.

The V gene is TRBV15, the J gene TRBJ2-3; D is unresolved. The CDR3 loop spans 12 amino acids. V shed 0 bases and J shed 6 bases, with 4 bases lying between them. Per germline, CDR1 LNHNV and CDR2 YYDKDF (reference sequence). The CDR3: CATSRDRDTQYF. The CDR3 bases are TGTGCCACCAGCAGAGATAGGGATACGCAGTATTTT.

This chain uses TRBV25-1 with TRBJ2-7; D is uncertain. Germline lookup yields CDR1 MGHDK and CDR2 SYGVNS. The CDR3 consists of 14 residues. Deletions cut 9 bases from V and 0 bases from J, with 15 bases between. Written as DNA, the CDR3 is TGTGCCAGTCGGGTGGCTCCCAGCTCCTACGAGCAGTACTTC. It codes for CASRVAPSSYEQYF.

This chain connects TRBV28 to TRBJ1-1, with D tentatively TRBD1 (6 bases). The CDR3 extends over 14 amino acids. The germline gives CDR1 MDHEN, CDR2 SYDVKM. V shed 7 bases and J shed 4 bases, with 16 bases lying between them. The CDR3 reads CASILAGDGTEAFF. The DNA of the CDR3 is TGTGCCAGCATATTGGCAGGGGATGGCACTGAAGCTTTCTTT.

The chain employs TRBV5-1 and TRBJ2-5, with a possible D match to TRBD1 (5 bases). This CDR3 region has 17 residues. The germline gives CDR1 SGHRS, CDR2 YFSETQ. V was shortened by 0 bases and J by 0 bases, with 15 bases between the two germline ends. The CDR3 protein is CASSLAPPDSHQETQYF. As DNA, the CDR3 is TGCGCCAGCAGCTTGGCCCCACCCGACAGCCACCAAGAGACCCAGTACTTC.

The chain is built from TRBV19 and TRBJ1-6; a weak D match, TRBD1 (5 bases). The CDR3 totals 14 residues. Trimming removed 7 bases from V and 6 bases from J, with 13 bases in between. CDR1 and CDR2 from the germline V gene are LNHDA and SQIVND (reference sequence). The CDR3 DNA is TGTGCCAGTAACTGGGACCGCGTTAATTCACCCCTCCACTTT. This encodes CASNWDRVNSPLHF.

This CDR3 is CASSTGQDQPQHF. The CDR3 coding sequence is TGTGCCAGCAGTACCGGACAGGATCAGCCCCAGCATTTT. The rearrangement joins TRBV6-5 to TRBJ1-5; 7 nucleotides match TRBD1. The J segment lost 5 bases and the V segment lost 5 bases, leaving 3 bases of the junction unmatched. The CDR3 length is 13 residues. The germline V gene encodes CDR1 MNHEY and CDR2 SVGAGI.

The chain links TRBV12-5 to TRBJ2-1, with D perhaps matching TRBD2 (6 bases). There are 14 residues in the CDR3. Trimming removed 5 bases from V and 9 bases from J, with 17 bases in between. Germline values: CDR1 LGHNT, CDR2 FRNRAP. The CDR3, as DNA: TGTGCTAGTGGTCCTGGTCCCTGGGGGGTTGAGCAGTTCTTC. Its translation is CASGPGPWGVEQFF.

V and J are TRBV11-2 and TRBJ2-2, with a tentative D call TRBD2 (6 bases). V was cut by 4 bases and J by 1 base, with 10 bases left in between. CDR3 length equals 15 residues. Germline V CDR1 and CDR2: SGHAT, FQNNGV. The CDR3, as DNA: TGTGCCAGCAGCTCGGGGGAGAGGAACACCGGGGAGCTGTTTTTT. Its translation is CASSSGERNTGELFF.

The chain couples TRBV5-4 to TRBJ2-7, with D possibly TRBD1 on 5 matching bases. Germline-derived CDR1 and CDR2 are SGHNT and YYREEE (reference sequence). The CDR3 runs to 15 residues. Trimming shortened V by 0 bases and J by 2 bases, and 12 bases separated the two germline ends. CDR3 bases: TGTGCCAGCAGCTTGGGGGCAGGGCTAACCTACGAGCAGTACTTC. It translates to CASSLGAGLTYEQYF. Drawing the rest from reference TRBV5-4 and TRBJ2-7, the complete variable domain is ETGVTQSPTHLIKTRGQQVTLRCSSQSGHNTVSWYQQALGQGPQFIFQYYREEENGRGNFPPRFSGLQFPNYSSELNVNALELDDSALYLCASSLGAGLTYEQYFGPGTRLTVT.

In this sample, this clone turned up once. This sequence joins TRBV4-1 and TRBJ2-5, with a weak D call TRBD2 (5 bases). Trimming took off 6 bases at V and 1 base at J, with 12 bases between the two ends. The CDR3 is 14 residues long. In germline, CDR1 is MGHRA, CDR2 YSYEKL. The CDR3 sequence is CASSSGLAQETQYF. CDR3 DNA: TGCGCCAGCAGTTCCGGGCTAGCCCAAGAGACCCAGTACTTC.

The V and J genes are TRBV7-2 and TRBJ1-6, with D possibly TRBD1 on 5 matching bases. V lost 2 bases and J 5 bases, leaving 10 bases between the germline ends. The CDR3 is 15 amino acids. Germline CDR1 and CDR2: SGHTA and FQGNSA. The CDR3 DNA follows: TGTGCCAGCAGCTTAAGGCAGGGAAATAATTCACCCCTCCACTTT. It encodes CASSLRQGNNSPLHF.

The chain employs TRBV28 and TRBJ1-4, with a tentative D call TRBD1 (5 bases). V dropped 4 bases and J dropped 7 bases, with 19 bases sitting between them. CDR1 and CDR2 from the germline V gene are MDHEN and SYDVKM. CDR3 size: 16 residues. This CDR3 is CASSSRGRARGEKLFF. The CDR3 nucleotides read TGTGCCAGCAGTTCTAGGGGAAGGGCTCGGGGTGAAAAACTGTTTTTT.

CDR3 nucleotide sequence: TGTGCCTGGAGTGGACTTCAGGGGTTGGGTGGGGAACTGTTTTTT. Its protein product is CAWSGLQGLGGELFF. J is TRBJ1-4 and V is TRBV30; perhaps TRBD1 as D (6 bases). This CDR3 has 15 residues. V lost 1 base and J 12 bases, leaving 21 bases between the germline ends. Germline V gene lookup returns CDR1 GTSNPN and CDR2 SVGIG (reference sequence).

This clone showed up many times. V is TRBV10-3 and J is TRBJ2-1; D is perhaps TRBD1 (5 bases). The CDR3 is made up of 16 amino acids. Germline lookup yields CDR1 ENHRY and CDR2 SYGVKD. V was cut by 2 bases and J by 1 base, with 12 bases left in between. Here the CDR3 DNA reads TGTGCCATCAGTGAGATTCGGCAGGGTTCCTACAATGAGCAGTTCTTC. This codes for CAISEIRQGSYNEQFF.

This chain links TRBV27 with TRBJ2-5; 8 positions agree with TRBD2. V was clipped by 8 bases and J by 3 bases; unmatched bases: 11. CDR3 size: 15 residues. Germline V CDR1 and CDR2: MNHEY, SMNVEV (reference sequence). The CDR3 nucleotides are TGTGCCAGCTCTTCACTGGGGACTAGAGAAGAGACCCAGTACTTC. It codes for CASSSLGTREETQYF.

This clone has more than one count but fewer than ten. The chain recombines TRBV15 with TRBJ2-7; D gene uncertain. CDR3 size: 12 residues. Trimming took off 3 bases at V and 6 bases at J, with 9 bases between the two ends. The germline V gene encodes CDR1 LNHNV and CDR2 YYDKDF (reference sequence). The CDR3 protein is CATSSWVSEQYF. The CDR3 DNA follows: TGTGCCACCAGCAGTTGGGTCAGCGAGCAGTACTTC.

The chain couples TRBV11-2 to TRBJ1-1; D gene ambiguous. There are 14 residues in the CDR3. Deletions cut 4 bases from V and 4 bases from J, with 13 bases between. CDR1 is SGHAT, CDR2 FQNNGV, per germline. The CDR3 loop reads CASSSPSLGTEAFF. The DNA of the CDR3 is TGTGCCAGCAGCTCCCCCAGTTTGGGCACTGAAGCTTTCTTT.

The chain carries TRBV27 and TRBJ1-1; D ambiguous. CDR1 and CDR2 (germline): MNHEY, SMNVEV (reference sequence). V was trimmed by 1 base and J by 2 bases, leaving 11 bases between them. This CDR3 region has 15 residues. The CDR3 spells CASSLYRSPNTEAFF. CDR3 sequence (DNA): TGTGCCAGCAGTTTATATCGCTCCCCAAACACTGAAGCTTTCTTT.

J is TRBJ2-3 and V is TRBV7-9, with unresolved D. The CDR3 runs 14 residues. CDR1 SEHNR and CDR2 FQNEAQ come from the germline V gene (reference sequence). V was pared by 6 bases and J by 1 base, with 11 bases between. The CDR3 bases are TGTGCCAGCAGGGGTCAGGTTGGCACAGATACGCAGTATTTT. Encoded protein: CASRGQVGTDTQYF.

In nucleotides, the CDR3 is TGCGCCAGCCTTGTGGGGCCCCATGGAAACACTGAAGCTTTCTTT. It codes for CASLVGPHGNTEAFF. The genes are TRBV5-1 and TRBJ1-1, with D tentatively TRBD1 (5 bases). V lost 7 bases to trimming and J lost 2 bases, with 18 bases between them. The germline V gene has CDR1 SGHRS and CDR2 YFSETQ. The CDR3 extends over 15 amino acids.

This clone has just one count. V usage is TRBV5-6 and J usage is TRBJ1-5, with a tentative D call TRBD1 (5 bases). This CDR3 is built from 14 residues. V shed 2 bases and J shed 5 bases, with 11 bases lying between them. CDR1 SGHDT and CDR2 YYEEEE come from the germline V gene. Written as DNA, the CDR3 is TGTGCCAGCAGCTTCAGGGATTTTCATCAGCCCCAGCATTTT. This encodes CASSFRDFHQPQHF.

This rearrangement joins TRBV24-1 to TRBJ1-2; 7 nucleotides agree with TRBD1. The CDR3 spans 15 residues. The V gene end was trimmed by 10 bases and the J gene end by 5 bases; junction bases not matched to a gene: 15. Germline CDR1 and CDR2: KGHDR and SFDVKD. The CDR3 DNA is TGTGCCACTGAGGGGGCAGGGGAGACATCTTATGGCTACACCTTC. Translating gives CATEGAGETSYGYTF.

The J gene is TRBJ1-2, the V gene TRBV9, with TRBD1 as a possible D gene (5 bases). V was trimmed by 4 bases and J by 7 bases, leaving 17 bases between them. Germline V gene sequence: CDR1 SGDLS, CDR2 YYNGEE. CDR3 size: 14 residues. DNA for the CDR3: TGTGCCAGCAGCTCAGACGGGGGGTTTAGTGGCTACACCTTC. Encoded protein: CASSSDGGFSGYTF.

The V and J genes are TRBV6-5 and TRBJ2-1, with D hard to call. This CDR3 has 13 amino acids. Germline lookup yields CDR1 MNHEY and CDR2 SVGAGI. V gave up 6 bases and J gave up 5 bases, with 11 bases separating them. CDR3 loop: CASRFTANNEQFF. The CDR3 nucleotides are TGTGCCAGCAGATTTACAGCGAACAATGAGCAGTTCTTC.

V and J are TRBV19 and TRBJ1-1; maybe TRBD1 (5 bases). Germline V gene data show CDR1 as LNHDA and CDR2 as SQIVND (reference sequence). V shed 4 bases and J shed 3 bases, with 18 bases lying between them. The CDR3 totals 16 residues. CDR3 amino acids: CASSTYRQGSDTEAFF. The CDR3 DNA reads as TGTGCCAGTAGTACTTACCGTCAGGGTTCGGACACTGAAGCTTTCTTT.

This clone was counted a single time. This chain connects TRBV7-7 to TRBJ2-3, with D unresolved. In germline, CDR1 is SSHAT, CDR2 FNYEAQ (reference sequence). The CDR3 covers 13 residues. Trimming cost V 2 bases and J 5 bases, with 8 bases left between them. The CDR3 here is CASSLLTGDTQYF. CDR3 nucleotides: TGTGCCAGCAGCTTACTTACTGGAGATACGCAGTATTTT.

The CDR3 loop is CASRGTSSRTGELFF. The DNA of the CDR3 is TGTGCCAGCAGGGGGACTAGCTCGCGCACCGGGGAGCTGTTTTTT. V and J are TRBV5-5 and TRBJ2-2; the match to TRBD2 covers 9 bases. The V segment lost 5 bases and the J segment 4 bases; nucleotides outside the gene matches: 6. CDR1 and CDR2 from the germline V gene are SGHKS and YYEKEE (reference sequence). This CDR3 contains 15 residues. Filled out from reference TRBV5-5 and TRBJ2-2, the complete variable domain reads DAGVTQSPTHLIKTRGQQVTLRCSPISGHKSVSWYQQVLGQGPQFIFQYYEKEERGRGNFPDRFSARQFPNYSSELNVNALLLGDSALYLCASRGTSSRTGELFFGEGSRLTVL.

This clone was seen a handful of times. The rearrangement links TRBV19 to TRBJ2-3; D might be TRBD1 (5 bases). This CDR3 has 14 residues. Germline CDR1 and CDR2: LNHDA and SQIVND (reference sequence). Trimming removed 5 bases at V and 2 bases at J, with 11 bases between. CDR3 residues: CASSFGATTDTQYF. The CDR3 DNA reads TGTGCCAGTAGTTTTGGGGCAACCACAGATACGCAGTATTTT.

The chain is built from TRBV6-5 and TRBJ1-4; 7 positions agree with TRBD1. This CDR3 region has 15 residues. The germline CDR1 and CDR2 sequences are MNHEY and SVGAGI. V gave up 6 bases and J gave up 4 bases; unmatched junction bases: 8. CDR3 in DNA: TGTGCCAGCAGCGAGCGACAGGGCCATAATGAAAAACTGTTTTTT. Its translation is CASSERQGHNEKLFF.

The rearrangement uses TRBV6-5 and TRBJ1-4; TRBD1 matches at 8 bases. The CDR3 loop spans 14 amino acids. The germline CDR1 and CDR2 sequences are MNHEY and SVGAGI. V shed 6 bases, J shed 3 bases, and the junction held 3 bases outside the gene matches. CDR3 sequence reads: CASSLGQANEKLFF. The DNA of the CDR3 is TGTGCCAGCAGCCTGGGACAGGCTAATGAAAAACTGTTTTTT.

The V gene is TRBV5-1, the J gene TRBJ2-3; D may be TRBD2 (7 bases). V lost 0 bases, J lost 10 bases, and 24 bases lay in between. Germline CDR1 reads SGHRS; CDR2 reads YFSETQ. This CDR3 is 17 amino acids long. CDR3 sequence: CASSLARRGPGEDPQYF. In DNA, the CDR3 is TGCGCCAGCAGCTTGGCTCGGCGGGGGCCCGGCGAGGATCCGCAGTATTTT.